Detailed here is one T cell receptor beta chain. No cognate antigen has been identified for it. No much larger clonotype is one base removed from it; base qualities were not supplied. Whole blood was collected in K2EDTA tubes by collaborating institutions according to the institutions' own protocols. For TCRbeta analysis, collaborator samples were shipped as frozen whole blood, as isolated PBMCs, or as DNA extracted from either sample type. This entry belongs to a study of blood T cell repertoires in COVID-19 (dated by TCRdb to the early 2020s). Some background on the complete study: Samples from collaborators originated in the United States, Italy and Spain and spanned both the acute and convalescent phases of COVID-19. The material from the prospective study consisted of cDNA or gDNA derived from T cells, B-cell-depleted T cells, or PBMCs. The dataset comprised deeply sampled blood TCRbeta repertoires from subjects exposed to, actively infected with, or recovered from COVID-19. A freely available public database, intended as a resource for researchers studying the immune response to SARS-CoV-2, is where the repertoires were released. The samples were drawn from the first 160 participants of the ongoing ImmuneRACE study and from under 1,500 subjects provided by 6 global collaborators. Sample metadata almost always included a de-identified subject ID, COVID-19 status, age in years and sex. Where available, HLA class I and class II types were obtained from metadata supplied by the sample provider rather than from assay-based typing. What the work shows at the level of the full study, not this receptor alone: The amount of clinical and demographic metadata varied by source and participant and was provided uncurated.

TCRbeta CDR3 regions were amplified from genomic DNA using the immunoSEQ Assay, a bias-controlled multiplex PCR. The study's own analysis went as follows. The number of nucleated cells in each sample was estimated from the amplification of reference gene primers within the assay. Sequence reads were collapsed and filtered to measure the absolute abundance of every unique TCRbeta CDR3 rearrangement. For each sample, productive Simpson clonality was calculated as the square root of Simpson's diversity index across productive rearrangements. In TCRdb, the immuneACCESS table is reduced to in-frame sequences with V and J assigned. These tables do not hold every clone; where another copy was compared, an unresolved V gene accounts for under half, and the others remain unexplained. The V and J calls and the clone size are those of that table, but D and trimming were determined from the DNA. This sample is represented by about 110,000 clones; around 90% of them were singletons. 4.6% of the sample rests with the top ten.

Sequencing used peripheral blood. The TCR was taken from a woman between 45 and 65 years old with acute or convalescent COVID-19.

Read as DNA, the sequence is TGTGCCACCTCGAGGAAATCAACCTCCTACAATGAGCAGTTCTTC. It codes for CATSRKSTSYNEQFF. The V and J segments used are TRBV24-1 and TRBJ2-1; a confident D gene designation cannot be given. CDR1 and CDR2, looked up from the germline V gene, are KGHDR and SFDVKD. V is cut by 9 bases and J by 0 bases, and the space between the germline ends is 14 bases. There are 15 amino acids in the CDR3, from cysteine to phenylalanine inclusive. Solely the CDR3 DNA is kept, with 45 bases framed from the first base.